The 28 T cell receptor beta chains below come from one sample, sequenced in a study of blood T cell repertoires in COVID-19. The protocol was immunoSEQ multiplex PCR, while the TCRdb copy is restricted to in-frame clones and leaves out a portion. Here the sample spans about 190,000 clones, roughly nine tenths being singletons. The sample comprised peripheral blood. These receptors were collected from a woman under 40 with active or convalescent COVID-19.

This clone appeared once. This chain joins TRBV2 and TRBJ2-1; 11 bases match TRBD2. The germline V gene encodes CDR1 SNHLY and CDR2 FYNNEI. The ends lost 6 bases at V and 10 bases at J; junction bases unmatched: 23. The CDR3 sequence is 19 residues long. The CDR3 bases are TGTGCCAGCAGGGATCCGTGGGGTCGGCCTAGCGGGGGGAGGGTGGAGCAGTTCTTC. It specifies CASRDPWGRPSGGRVEQFF.

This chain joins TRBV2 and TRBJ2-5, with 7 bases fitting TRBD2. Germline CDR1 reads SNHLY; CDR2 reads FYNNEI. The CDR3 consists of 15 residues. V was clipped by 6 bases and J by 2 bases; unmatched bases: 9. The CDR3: CASSATSLNQETQYF. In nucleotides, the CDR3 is TGTGCCAGCAGCGCGACTAGCTTAAATCAAGAGACCCAGTACTTC.

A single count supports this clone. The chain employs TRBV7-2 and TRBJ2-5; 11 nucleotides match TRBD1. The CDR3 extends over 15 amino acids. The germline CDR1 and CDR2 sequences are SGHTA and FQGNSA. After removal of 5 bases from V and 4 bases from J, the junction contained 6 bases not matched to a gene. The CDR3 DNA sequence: TGTGCCAGCAGCCGCTCGGACAGGGGGCGAGAGACCCAGTACTTC. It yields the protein CASSRSDRGRETQYF.

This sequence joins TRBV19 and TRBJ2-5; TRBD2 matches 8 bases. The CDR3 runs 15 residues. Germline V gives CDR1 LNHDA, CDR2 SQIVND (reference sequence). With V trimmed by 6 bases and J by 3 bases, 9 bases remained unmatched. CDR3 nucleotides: TGTGCCAGTAGGACCCGGCGGGGGGCCGAAGAGACCCAGTACTTC. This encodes CASRTRRGAEETQYF.

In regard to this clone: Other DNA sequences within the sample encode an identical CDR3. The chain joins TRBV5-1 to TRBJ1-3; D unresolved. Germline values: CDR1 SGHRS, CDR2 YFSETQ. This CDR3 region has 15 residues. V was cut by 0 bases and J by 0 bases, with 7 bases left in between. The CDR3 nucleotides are TGCGCCAGCAGCTTGGTCGGAGACTCTGGAAACACCATATATTTT. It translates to CASSLVGDSGNTIYF.

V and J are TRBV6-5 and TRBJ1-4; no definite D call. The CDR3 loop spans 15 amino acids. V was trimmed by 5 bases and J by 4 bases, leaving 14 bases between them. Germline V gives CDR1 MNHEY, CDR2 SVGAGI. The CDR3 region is CASSRHRGYNEKLFF. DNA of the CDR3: TGTGCCAGCAGTCGGCACCGGGGATATAATGAAAAACTGTTTTTT.

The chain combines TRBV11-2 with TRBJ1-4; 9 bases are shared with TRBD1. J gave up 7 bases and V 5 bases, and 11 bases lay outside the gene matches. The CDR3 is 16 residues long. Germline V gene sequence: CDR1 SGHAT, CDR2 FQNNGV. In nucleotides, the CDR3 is TGTGCCAGCAGCCCGAAAGGGGGACAGGGCGGTGAAAAACTGTTTTTT. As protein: CASSPKGGQGGEKLFF.

The CDR3 nucleotides are TGTGCCACCAGCAGAGCTCAGGGACAGGGTCAAGAGACCCAGTACTTC. This sequence encodes CATSRAQGQGQETQYF. The rearrangement joins TRBV15 to TRBJ2-5; TRBD1 agrees at 9 bases. The CDR3 runs 16 residues. The V gene's germline CDR1 is LNHNV and CDR2 YYDKDF (reference sequence). V lost 1 base to trimming and J lost 2 bases; unmatched junction nucleotides: 5.

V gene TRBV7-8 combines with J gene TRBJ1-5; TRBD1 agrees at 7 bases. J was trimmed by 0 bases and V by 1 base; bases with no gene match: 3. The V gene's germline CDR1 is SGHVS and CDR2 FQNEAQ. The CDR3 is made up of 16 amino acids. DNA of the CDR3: TGTGCCAGCAGCTTAGAGGGGGCCTATAGCAATCAGCCCCAGCATTTT. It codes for CASSLEGAYSNQPQHF.

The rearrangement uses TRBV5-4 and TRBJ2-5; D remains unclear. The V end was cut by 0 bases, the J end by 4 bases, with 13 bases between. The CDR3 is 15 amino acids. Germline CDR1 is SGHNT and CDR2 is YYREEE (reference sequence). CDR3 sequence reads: CASSLGQAVGETQYF. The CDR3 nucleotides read TGTGCCAGCAGCTTGGGTCAGGCCGTCGGAGAGACCCAGTACTTC.

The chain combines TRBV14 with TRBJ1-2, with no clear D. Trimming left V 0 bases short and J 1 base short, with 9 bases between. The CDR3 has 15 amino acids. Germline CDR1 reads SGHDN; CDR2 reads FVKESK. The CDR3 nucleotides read TGTGCCAGCAGCCAAGATCTGGGAGATAACTATGGCTACACCTTC. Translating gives CASSQDLGDNYGYTF.

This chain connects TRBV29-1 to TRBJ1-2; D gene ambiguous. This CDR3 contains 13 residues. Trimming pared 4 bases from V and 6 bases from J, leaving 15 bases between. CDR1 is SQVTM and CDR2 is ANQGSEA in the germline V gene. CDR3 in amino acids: CSVGDRVRDGYTF. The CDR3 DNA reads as TGCAGCGTTGGAGACCGGGTAAGAGATGGCTACACCTTC.

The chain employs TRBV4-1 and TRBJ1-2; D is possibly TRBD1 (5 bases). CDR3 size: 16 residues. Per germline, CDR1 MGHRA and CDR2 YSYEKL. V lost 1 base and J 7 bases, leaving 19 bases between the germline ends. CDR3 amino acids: CASSQVIGGGGGGYTF. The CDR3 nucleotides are TGCGCCAGCAGCCAAGTCATCGGGGGGGGTGGTGGTGGCTACACCTTC.

The CDR3 spells CASSPRQSREKLFF. CDR3 nucleotides: TGTGCCAGCTCACCCAGACAGTCTAGAGAAAAACTGTTTTTT. The J gene is TRBJ1-4, the V gene TRBV18, with D possibly matching TRBD1 (5 bases). Germline V gene sequence: CDR1 KGHSH, CDR2 LQKENI. The CDR3 has 14 residues. V lost 3 bases, J lost 8 bases, and 13 bases lay in between.

CDR3 in DNA: TGCGCCAGCAGCTTGGACCAGGCGGTGGGAGGTGAAAAACTGTTTTTT. Its translation: CASSLDQAVGGEKLFF. The chain uses TRBV5-1 and TRBJ1-4; D unresolved. Germline loops: CDR1 SGHRS, CDR2 YFSETQ. Trimming left V 0 bases short and J 7 bases short, with 16 bases between. The CDR3 covers 16 residues.

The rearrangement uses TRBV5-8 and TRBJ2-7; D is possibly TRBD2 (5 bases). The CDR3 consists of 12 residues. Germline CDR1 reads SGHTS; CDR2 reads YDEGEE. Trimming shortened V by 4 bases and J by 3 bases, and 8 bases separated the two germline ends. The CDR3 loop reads CASSGRGYEQYF. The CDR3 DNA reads TGTGCCAGCAGCGGCCGGGGCTACGAGCAGTACTTC.

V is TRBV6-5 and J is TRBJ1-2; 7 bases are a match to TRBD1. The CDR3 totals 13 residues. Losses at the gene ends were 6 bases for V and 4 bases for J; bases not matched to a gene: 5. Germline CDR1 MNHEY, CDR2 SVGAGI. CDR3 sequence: CASRRGGAYGYTF. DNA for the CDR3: TGTGCCAGCAGAAGAGGGGGCGCCTATGGCTACACCTTC.

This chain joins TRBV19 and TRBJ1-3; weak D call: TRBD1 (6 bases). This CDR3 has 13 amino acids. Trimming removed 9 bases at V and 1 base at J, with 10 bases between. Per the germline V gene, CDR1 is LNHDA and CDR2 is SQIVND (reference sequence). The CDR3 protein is CASGQTSGNTIYF. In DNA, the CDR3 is TGTGCCAGCGGACAGACGTCTGGAAACACCATATATTTT.

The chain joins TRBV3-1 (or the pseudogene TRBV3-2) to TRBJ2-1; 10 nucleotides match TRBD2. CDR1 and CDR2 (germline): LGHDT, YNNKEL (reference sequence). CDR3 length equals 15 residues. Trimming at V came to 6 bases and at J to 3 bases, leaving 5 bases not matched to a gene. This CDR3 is CASSAASGGYNEQFF. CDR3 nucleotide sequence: TGTGCCAGCAGTGCGGCTAGCGGGGGCTACAATGAGCAGTTCTTC.

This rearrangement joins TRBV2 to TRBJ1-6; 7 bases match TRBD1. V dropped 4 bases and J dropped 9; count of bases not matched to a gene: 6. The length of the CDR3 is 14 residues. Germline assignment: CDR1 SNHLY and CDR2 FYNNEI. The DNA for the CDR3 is TGTGCCAGCAGTGCACAGGGGCAGCGTTCACCCCTCCACTTT. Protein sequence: CASSAQGQRSPLHF.

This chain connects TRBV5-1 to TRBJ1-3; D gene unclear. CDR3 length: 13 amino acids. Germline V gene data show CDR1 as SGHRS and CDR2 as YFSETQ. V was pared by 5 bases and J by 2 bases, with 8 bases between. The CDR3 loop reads CASSIGPGNTIYF. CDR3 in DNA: TGCGCCAGCAGTATCGGTCCTGGAAACACCATATATTTT.

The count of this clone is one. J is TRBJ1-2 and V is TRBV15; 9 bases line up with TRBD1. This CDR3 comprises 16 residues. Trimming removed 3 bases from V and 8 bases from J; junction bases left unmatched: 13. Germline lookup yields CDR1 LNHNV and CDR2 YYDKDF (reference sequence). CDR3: CATSRTPLQGAGGYTF. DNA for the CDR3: TGTGCCACCAGCAGGACCCCCTTACAGGGGGCGGGGGGCTACACCTTC.

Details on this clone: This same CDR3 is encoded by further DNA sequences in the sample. In nucleotides, the CDR3 is TGTGCCAGCAGTGAAGTCAGGGTGGATGAAAAACTGTTTTTT. It is translated as CASSEVRVDEKLFF. This chain joins TRBV6-1 and TRBJ1-4; the D gene is possibly TRBD1 (5 bases). Trimming removed 1 base at V and 6 bases at J, with 9 bases between. Germline loops: CDR1 MNHNS, CDR2 SASEGT. The CDR3 has 14 amino acids.

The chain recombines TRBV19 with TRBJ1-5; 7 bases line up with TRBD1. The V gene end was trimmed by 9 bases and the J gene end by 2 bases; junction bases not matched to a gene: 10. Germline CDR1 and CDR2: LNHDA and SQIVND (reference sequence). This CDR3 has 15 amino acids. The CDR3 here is CASQDRTFGNQPQHF. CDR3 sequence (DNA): TGTGCCAGCCAGGACAGGACTTTTGGCAATCAGCCCCAGCATTTT.

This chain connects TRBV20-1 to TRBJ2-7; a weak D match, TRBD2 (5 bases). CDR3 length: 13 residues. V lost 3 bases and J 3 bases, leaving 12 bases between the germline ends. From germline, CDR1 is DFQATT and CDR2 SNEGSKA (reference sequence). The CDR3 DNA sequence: TGCAGTGCTAGTGGGTCAGCGGACTACGAGCAGTACTTC. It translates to CSASGSADYEQYF.

CDR3 DNA sequence: TGTGCCAGCAGCCTCGCCTTGACTAGCGGGAACACTAGGTCGCGTCTCGAGCAGTACTTC. Its translation is CASSLALTSGNTRSRLEQYF. V and J are TRBV6-6 and TRBJ2-7, with TRBD2 matching over 11 bases. The CDR3 spans 20 residues. CDR1 is MNHNY and CDR2 is SVGAGI in the germline V gene (reference sequence). V lost 6 bases to trimming and J lost 6 bases; unmatched junction nucleotides: 25.

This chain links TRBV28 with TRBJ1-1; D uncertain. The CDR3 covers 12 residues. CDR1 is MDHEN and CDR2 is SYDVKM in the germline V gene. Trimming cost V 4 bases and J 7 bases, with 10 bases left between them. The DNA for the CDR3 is TGTGCCAGCAGTTCCGGGGTGGGTGAAGCTTTCTTT. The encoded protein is CASSSGVGEAFF.

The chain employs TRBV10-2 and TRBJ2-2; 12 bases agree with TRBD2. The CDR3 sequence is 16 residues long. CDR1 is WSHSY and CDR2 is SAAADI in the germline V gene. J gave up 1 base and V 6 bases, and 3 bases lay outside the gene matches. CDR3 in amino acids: CASRLAGGKNTGELFF. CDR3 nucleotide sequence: TGCGCCAGCAGGCTAGCGGGAGGGAAGAACACCGGGGAGCTGTTTTTT.